The entry below describes one TCR beta chain. This sample was included in a study of blood T cell repertoires in COVID-19. In the authors' methods: Using reference gene primer amplification, nucleated cell counts were estimated. Using immunoSEQ multiplex PCR, the repertoire was profiled, and TCRdb retains in-frame clones only, with some absent. The DNA gave D and trimming, while V, J and clone size come from that table. The sample records about 240,000 clones, approximately 85% being singletons. Trimming took 8 bases from V and 5 from J, leaving 15 bases between them. The CDR3 is 14 amino acids. The germline gives CDR1 SEHNR, CDR2 FQNEAQ (reference sequence).

What was sequenced was peripheral blood. The sequence came from a woman in her sixties or seventies with active or convalescent COVID-19. The J gene is TRBJ1-4, the V gene TRBV7-9; no clear D gene. Written as DNA, the CDR3 is TGTGCCAGCGTACAGATGAGCAAAAATGAAAAACTGTTTTTT. Its protein product is CASVQMSKNEKLFF.